This T cell receptor (beta chain) was sequenced in a study of CXCR4 blockade with PD-1 therapy in pancreatic cancer. This clone was seen a handful of times. The assay was immunoSEQ multiplex PCR, and TCRdb's table has in-frame clones only and misses some. This table holds about 4,800 clones, roughly 57% found once. This receptor was identified in a human donor with pancreatic ductal adenocarcinoma. Sequences were obtained from tumor tissue.

The CDR3 is CASSVSISGTSQFF. The CDR3 nucleotides are TGTGCCAGCAGTGTATCCATTTCCGGGACTAGTCAGTTCTTC. The chain links TRBV6-7 to TRBJ2-1; TRBD2 matches 8 bases. TRBV6-7 is assigned to the ORF class and has an uncertain function. This CDR3 contains 14 residues. With 5 bases clipped from V and 13 bases from J, the junction kept 13 bases outside the gene matches.